A single sample gave rise to the 19 T cell receptor beta chains below, sequenced in a study of blood T cell repertoires in COVID-19. Assay: immunoSEQ multiplex PCR; the TCRdb copy retains only in-frame clones and omits some. This sample has some 270,000 clones, with roughly 88% found just once. The sequenced sample consisted of peripheral blood. The receptors stem from a woman between 65 and 79 years old with acute or convalescent COVID-19.

This sequence joins TRBV6-5 and TRBJ1-1; no firm D call. CDR3 length: 13 amino acids. Germline CDR1 MNHEY, CDR2 SVGAGI. V lost 7 bases, J lost 1 base, and 10 bases lay in between. DNA of the CDR3: TGTGCCAGCACCCTGTCCAGGAACACTGAAGCTTTCTTT. Amino acid sequence: CASTLSRNTEAFF.

This chain's CDR3 is CASSWGNRQGEAFF. The DNA for the CDR3 is TGTGCCAGCAGTTGGGGGAACCGACAGGGAGAAGCTTTCTTT. The V and J genes are TRBV6-5 and TRBJ1-1, with 7 bases that match TRBD1. The ends lost 4 bases at V and 8 bases at J; junction bases unmatched: 10. Per the germline V gene, CDR1 is MNHEY and CDR2 is SVGAGI. The CDR3 consists of 14 residues.

This clone was seen a few times. This chain links TRBV30 with TRBJ1-1, with D hard to call. Trimming took off 1 base at V and 5 bases at J, with 14 bases between the two ends. CDR1 and CDR2 from the germline V gene are GTSNPN and SVGIG (reference sequence). This CDR3 spans 14 amino acids. The CDR3 reads CAWSGYPLETEAFF. CDR3 in DNA: TGTGCCTGGAGTGGGTACCCTCTGGAGACTGAAGCTTTCTTT.

This clone was observed once. The rearrangement uses TRBV24-1 and TRBJ2-1; possibly TRBD2 for D (5 bases). Germline loops: CDR1 KGHDR, CDR2 SFDVKD. The germline V and J ends were trimmed by 6 bases and 13 bases, with 21 bases remaining between them. The CDR3 has 14 amino acids. CDR3 sequence reads: CATSQVGISGVQFF. The CDR3, as DNA: TGTGCCACCAGTCAGGTGGGCATCAGCGGCGTTCAGTTCTTC.

A remark on this clone: Other DNA sequences in this specimen translate into the identical CDR3. J is TRBJ1-2 and V is TRBV5-1, with D unclear. The CDR3 runs to 13 residues. V shed 0 bases and J shed 5 bases, with 8 bases lying between them. Germline-derived CDR1 and CDR2 are SGHRS and YFSETQ. In nucleotides, the CDR3 is TGCGCCAGCAGCTTGGGTGGCGGATATGGCTACACCTTC. The encoded protein is CASSLGGGYGYTF.

This chain uses TRBV7-9 with TRBJ2-7, with a tentative D call TRBD2 (5 bases). Trimming cost V 1 base and J 4 bases, with 14 bases left between them. The CDR3 runs 15 residues. CDR1 is SEHNR and CDR2 is FQNEAQ in the germline V gene (reference sequence). The chain's CDR3 is CASSLVVGGVYEQYF. Written as DNA, the CDR3 is TGTGCCAGCAGCTTAGTCGTCGGAGGTGTATACGAGCAGTACTTC. Full variable domain (missing parts from reference TRBV7-9 and TRBJ2-7): DTGVSQNPRHKITKRGQNVTFRCDPISEHNRLYWYRQTLGQGPEFLTYFQNEAQLEKSRLLSDRFSAERPKGSFSTLEIQRTEQGDSAMYLCASSLVVGGVYEQYFGPGTRLTVT.

V usage is TRBV5-6 and J usage is TRBJ2-7; tentatively, D is TRBD2 (6 bases). CDR1 is SGHDT, CDR2 YYEEEE, per germline. This CDR3 spans 16 amino acids. With 1 base removed from V and 0 bases from J, the gap between germline ends came to 14 bases. CDR3 sequence reads: CASSLSAGSLSYEQYF. The CDR3, as DNA: TGTGCCAGCAGCTTGTCGGCGGGGTCGCTCTCCTACGAGCAGTACTTC. The full variable domain, rest sourced from reference TRBV5-6 and TRBJ2-7, is DAGVTQSPTHLIKTRGQQVTLRCSPKSGHDTVSWYQQALGQGPQFIFQYYEEEERQRGNFPDRFSGHQFPNYSSELNVNALLLGDSALYLCASSLSAGSLSYEQYFGPGTRLTVT.

This sequence joins TRBV6-5 and TRBJ2-7; D possibly corresponds to TRBD1 (6 bases). The V gene lost 3 bases and the J gene lost 5 bases, with 14 bases spanning the gap. There are 14 residues in the CDR3. Germline CDR1 MNHEY, CDR2 SVGAGI. The CDR3, as DNA: TGTGCCAGCAGTTATGGGCAGGGGAACGACGAGCAGTACTTC. This codes for CASSYGQGNDEQYF.

This rearrangement joins TRBV3-1 (or the pseudogene TRBV3-2) to TRBJ1-1, with unresolved D. Trimming removed 0 bases at V and 4 bases at J, with 12 bases between. CDR1 LGHDT and CDR2 YNNKEL come from the germline V gene (reference sequence). The CDR3 consists of 15 residues. In nucleotides, the CDR3 is TGTGCCAGCAGCCAAGATAGGAGGGTAGGCACTGAAGCTTTCTTT. It translates to CASSQDRRVGTEAFF.

The V call is TRBV5-4, the J call TRBJ1-1; TRBD1 matches at 7 bases. After removal of 4 bases from V and 3 bases from J, the junction contained 9 bases not matched to a gene. The V gene's germline CDR1 is SGHNT and CDR2 YYREEE (reference sequence). This CDR3 comprises 15 residues. CDR3: CASSQTGVWDTEAFF. Written as DNA, the CDR3 is TGTGCCAGCAGCCAAACAGGGGTGTGGGACACTGAAGCTTTCTTT.

The gene calls are TRBV18 and TRBJ2-7; D unclear. This CDR3 spans 14 amino acids. The V and J ends lost 3 bases and 2 bases respectively, with 11 bases between them. The germline V gene encodes CDR1 KGHSH and CDR2 LQKENI. The CDR3 region has the DNA TGTGCCAGCTCACCCACGAGCGCGGCCTACGAGCAGTACTTC. It translates to CASSPTSAAYEQYF.

The chain is built from TRBV9 and TRBJ2-1; 13 bases align to TRBD2. Germline CDR1 reads SGDLS; CDR2 reads YYNGEE. The CDR3 has 15 residues. The trim removed 0 bases at V and 7 bases at J, leaving 1 base unmatched. This CDR3 reads CASSVEGLAGNEQFF. The CDR3 DNA follows: TGTGCCAGCAGCGTAGAGGGACTAGCGGGGAATGAGCAGTTCTTC.

The genes are TRBV3-1 (or the pseudogene TRBV3-2) and TRBJ1-6, with TRBD1 identical over 9 bases. This CDR3 comprises 14 residues. Unmatched junction bases numbered 1, after V lost 2 bases and J lost 8 bases. Germline CDR1 reads LGHDT; CDR2 reads YNNKEL (reference sequence). DNA of the CDR3: TGTGCCAGCAGCCAATGGACAGGGGATTCACCCCTCCACTTT. Translating it yields CASSQWTGDSPLHF.

The sample holds a few counts of this clone. V gene TRBV5-4 combines with J gene TRBJ1-2; D is possibly TRBD1 (5 bases). The V end lost 0 bases, the J end lost 2 bases, and 17 bases lay between the germline ends. Germline V gene sequence: CDR1 SGHNT, CDR2 YYREEE (reference sequence). This CDR3 has 17 amino acids. The CDR3 reads CASSLGGRGAQNYGYTF. The CDR3 DNA is TGTGCCAGCAGCTTGGGCGGAAGGGGCGCTCAGAACTATGGCTACACCTTC.

This clone came up a few times. The rearrangement uses TRBV4-2 and TRBJ2-1; D gene unclear. V lost 4 bases and J 0 bases, leaving 10 bases between the germline ends. The germline CDR1 and CDR2 sequences are LGHNA and YNFKEQ. This CDR3 has 15 residues. CDR3 bases: TGTGCCAGCAGCCCAGAATCAGGCTCCTACAATGAGCAGTTCTTC. Encoded protein: CASSPESGSYNEQFF.

The rearrangement joins TRBV7-9 to TRBJ2-7; D perhaps matches TRBD1 (6 bases). This CDR3 has 13 amino acids. V lost 0 bases to trimming and J lost 6 bases, with 9 bases between them. Germline V gene data show CDR1 as SEHNR and CDR2 as FQNEAQ (reference sequence). DNA of the CDR3: TGTGCCAGCAGCTTAGCGTTGGGGGCCGAGCAGTACTTC. Amino acid sequence: CASSLALGAEQYF.

The J gene is TRBJ2-7, the V gene TRBV4-2; 11 nucleotides agree with TRBD2. Germline V lookup: CDR1 LGHNA, CDR2 YNFKEQ. The length of the CDR3 is 15 residues. With V trimmed by 1 base and J by 3 bases, 2 bases remained unmatched. CDR3 coding DNA: TGTGCCAGCAGCCAAGGCGGGACTAGCGGCTACGAGCAGTACTTC. As protein: CASSQGGTSGYEQYF.

In nucleotides, the CDR3 is TGTGCCAGCAGTTATTTGAGACGCGGTCAAGAGACCCAGTACTTC. Translated: CASSYLRRGQETQYF. The V call is TRBV6-5, the J call TRBJ2-5; D uncertain. The germline V and J ends were trimmed by 3 bases and 2 bases, with 13 bases remaining between them. The CDR3 consists of 15 residues. CDR1 is MNHEY and CDR2 is SVGAGI in the germline V gene.

V and J are TRBV6-5 and TRBJ2-1, with 12 bases identical to TRBD2. The CDR3 has 16 amino acids. Germline V gene sequence: CDR1 MNHEY, CDR2 SVGAGI. V dropped 2 bases and J dropped 9; count of bases not matched to a gene: 8. The CDR3 region is CASSYVWTSGIGEQFF. CDR3 nucleotides: TGTGCCAGCAGTTACGTCTGGACTAGCGGGATAGGTGAGCAGTTCTTC.